The clone carrying this TCR beta chain was picked up many times. Its antigen is unknown. These data come from a study of T cell repertoires in cytomegalovirus infection. Study summary: TCR beta signatures that were public indicated CMV infection and matching HLA type.

Using its own MiXCR run on the reads, TCRdb lists one record per CDR3 protein. Among 110,000 to 150,000 distinct CDR3 sequences listed, 5.5% to 7% were seen once. General study points: Dominating the ex vivo response were HLA-C-restricted CMV-specific TCR beta clonotypes.

Germline V gives CDR1 SGHVS, CDR2 FQNEAQ. CDR3 size: 15 residues. V was pared by 5 bases and J by 6 bases, with 3 bases of the junction left unmatched. The sequence was obtained from a human donor in good health (CMV status not recorded). Some clones in this sample may be carry-over from other donors' samples. Specimen: PBMCs. This sequence joins TRBV7-8 and TRBJ2-2, with TRBD2 matching over 13 bases. CDR3 residues: CASSPGTSGAGELFF. CDR3 in DNA: TGTGCCAGCAGCCCAGGGACTAGCGGGGCCGGGGAGCTGTTTTTT.